One sample yielded the 4 T cell receptor beta chains listed below, sequenced in a study of molecular identifiers for immune sequencing clone quantification. TCRdb itself ran the PCR reads through MiXCR, one entry per CDR3 protein. This sample has just over 35,000 distinct CDR3 sequences, with 19% found just once. Input material: naive CD8+ T cells from blood, with Jurkat cell RNA spiked in. Subset meaning: FACS-sorted CD8+CD4-CCR7+CD45RA+ naive T cells. The origin of the receptors is a human donor in good health. Some libraries in this study had Jurkat cell RNA spiked in.

The genes are TRBV12-5 and TRBJ1-1; tentatively, D is TRBD1 (5 bases). This CDR3 spans 14 amino acids. Germline values: CDR1 LGHNT, CDR2 FRNRAP. The V and J ends lost 1 base and 4 bases respectively, with 10 bases between them. DNA of the CDR3: TGTGCTAGTGGTTTGGGGGGGACGATCACTGAAGCTTTCTTT. This encodes CASGLGGTITEAFF.

This clonotype was seen repeatedly, ten times or more. This chain links TRBV14 with TRBJ2-3; D unclear. The CDR3 runs 16 residues. With 4 bases removed from V and 2 bases from J, the gap between germline ends came to 16 bases. Germline V gives CDR1 SGHDN, CDR2 FVKESK. In nucleotides, the CDR3 is TGTGCCAGCAGCCCCGGTGGTCGGCCCCTCACAGATACGCAGTATTTT. It translates to CASSPGGRPLTDTQYF.

In this sample, this clonotype turned up many times. This chain connects TRBV14 to TRBJ2-7, with D possibly TRBD1 on 6 matching bases. The germline V gene encodes CDR1 SGHDN and CDR2 FVKESK. V gave up 0 bases and J gave up 2 bases, with 14 bases separating them. This CDR3 has 16 residues. CDR3 amino acids: CASSQDIHRVAYEQYF. CDR3 nucleotide sequence: TGTGCCAGCAGCCAAGATATCCACAGGGTAGCCTACGAGCAGTACTTC.

Turning to this clonotype: Just one base apart from a much larger clone, this may be a read error. The conserved final phenylalanine or tryptophan is absent from the CDR3, which likely points to a read error. The gene calls are TRBV5-3 and TRBJ2-6; D is perhaps TRBD2 (6 bases). TRBV5-3 is an ORF, with its function uncertain. This CDR3 is built from 15 residues. CDR3 loop: CASSLEAGGANVLTL. CDR3 nucleotide sequence: TGTGCCAGCAGCTTGGAGGCGGGGGGGGCCAACGTCCTGACTCTC.